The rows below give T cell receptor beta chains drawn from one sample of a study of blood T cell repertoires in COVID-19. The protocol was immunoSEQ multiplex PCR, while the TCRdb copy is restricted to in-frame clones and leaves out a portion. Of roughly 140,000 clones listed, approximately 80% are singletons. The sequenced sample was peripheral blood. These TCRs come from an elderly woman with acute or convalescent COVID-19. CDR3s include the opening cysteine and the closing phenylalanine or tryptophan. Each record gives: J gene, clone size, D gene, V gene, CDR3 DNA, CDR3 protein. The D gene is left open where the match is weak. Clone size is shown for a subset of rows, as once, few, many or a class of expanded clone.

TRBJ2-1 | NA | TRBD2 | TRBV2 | TGTGCCAGCAGGACTAGCGGGGGAGTCTCTAATGAGCAGTTCTTC | CASRTSGGVSNEQFF
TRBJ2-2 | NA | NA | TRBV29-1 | TGCAGCGCCGAAGGGGCCAACACCGGGGAGCTGTTTTTT | CSAEGANTGELFF
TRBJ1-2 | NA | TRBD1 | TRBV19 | TGTGCCAGTAGATCTACAGGGGCGCCTAACTATGGCTACACCTTC | CASRSTGAPNYGYTF
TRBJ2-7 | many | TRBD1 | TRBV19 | TGTGCCAGTAGTACCACCGGGACAGGCTACGAGCAGTACTTC | CASSTTGTGYEQYF
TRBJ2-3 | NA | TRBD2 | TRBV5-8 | TGTGCCAGCAGCCTTCGACTAGCGGGACCCACAGATACGCAGTATTTT | CASSLRLAGPTDTQYF
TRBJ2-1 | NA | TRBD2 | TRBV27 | TGTGCCAGCAGTCGGACTAGCGGGTACAATGAGCAGTTCTTC | CASSRTSGYNEQFF
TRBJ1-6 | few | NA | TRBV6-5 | TGTGCCAGCAGTTACTTGAGCCGATCACCCCTCCACTTT | CASSYLSRSPLHF
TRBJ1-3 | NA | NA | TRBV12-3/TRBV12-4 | TGTGCCAGCAGTTATGGGGCAGGAAACACCATATATTTT | CASSYGAGNTIYF
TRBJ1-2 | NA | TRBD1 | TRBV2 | TGTGCCAGCAGTGCCACAGGGGAGTATGGCTATGGCTACACCTTC | CASSATGEYGYGYTF
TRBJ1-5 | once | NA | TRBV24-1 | TGTGCCACCAGTGTCTATAGGGGCGGAGATCAGCCCCAGCATTTT | CATSVYRGGDQPQHF
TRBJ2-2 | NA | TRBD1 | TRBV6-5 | TGTGCCAGCACGCTCCGGACAGGGGCCGGGGAGCTGTTTTTT | CASTLRTGAGELFF
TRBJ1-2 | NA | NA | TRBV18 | TGTGCCAGCTCAACACAGGGCCAGGGGGGCTACACCTTC | CASSTQGQGGYTF
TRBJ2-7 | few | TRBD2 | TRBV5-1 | TGCGCCAGCAGCTTGGGCGCTAGCGGCTCCTACGAGCAGTACTTC | CASSLGASGSYEQYF
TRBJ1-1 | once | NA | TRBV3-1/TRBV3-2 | TGTGCCAGCAGCCAAGATGGCACAGGGAACACTGAAGCTTTCTTT | CASSQDGTGNTEAFF
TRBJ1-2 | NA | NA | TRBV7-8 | TGTGCCAGCAGCTTAGCGACAGAAATTAACTATGGCTACACCTTC | CASSLATEINYGYTF
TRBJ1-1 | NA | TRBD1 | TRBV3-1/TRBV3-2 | TGTGCCAGCAGCCCCAAACAGGGGGTCGGGGCTTTCTTT | CASSPKQGVGAFF
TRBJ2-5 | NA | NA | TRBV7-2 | TGTGCCAGCAGCTTAGGACTATCAGAATCAGAGACCCAGTACTTC | CASSLGLSESETQYF